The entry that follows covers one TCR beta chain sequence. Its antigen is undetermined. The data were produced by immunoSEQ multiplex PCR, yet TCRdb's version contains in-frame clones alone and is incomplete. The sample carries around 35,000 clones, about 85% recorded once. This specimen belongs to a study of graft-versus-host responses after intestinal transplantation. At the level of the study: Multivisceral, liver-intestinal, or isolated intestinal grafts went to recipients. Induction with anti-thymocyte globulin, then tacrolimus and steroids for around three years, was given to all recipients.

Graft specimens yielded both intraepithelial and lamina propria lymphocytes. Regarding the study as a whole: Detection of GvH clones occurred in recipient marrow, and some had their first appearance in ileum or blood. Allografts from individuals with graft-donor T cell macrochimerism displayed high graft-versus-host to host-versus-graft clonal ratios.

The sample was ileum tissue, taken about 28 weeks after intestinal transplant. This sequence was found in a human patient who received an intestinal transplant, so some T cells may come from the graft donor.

CDR3 protein: CASSENGLAGGKTGELFF. In DNA form, the CDR3 reads TGTGCCAGCAGTGAGAACGGACTAGCGGGGGGAAAGACCGGGGAGCTGTTTTTT. J is TRBJ2-2 and V is TRBV2, with 14 bases fitting TRBD2. CDR1 is SNHLY and CDR2 is FYNNEI in the germline V gene. CDR3 size: 18 residues. V was pared by 3 bases and J by 5 bases, with 8 bases of the junction left unmatched.